Following are 21 T cell receptor beta chains from one sample sequenced in a study of blood T cell repertoires in COVID-19. Sequenced by immunoSEQ multiplex PCR; TCRdb stores in-frame clones only, minus some. The sample shows about 250,000 clones, nearly 90% of them seen only once. The sample comprised peripheral blood. These receptors were collected from a woman aged 40 to 50 who had recovered from COVID-19.

This clone appeared once. The chain employs TRBV3-1 (or the pseudogene TRBV3-2) and TRBJ2-3; 8 bases are a match to TRBD2. Germline CDR1 reads LGHDT; CDR2 reads YNNKEL (reference sequence). V was pared by 0 bases and J by 2 bases, with 10 bases of the junction left unmatched. This CDR3 has 18 residues. The CDR3 sequence is CASSQDVAGRALTDTQYF. The DNA for the CDR3 is TGTGCCAGCAGCCAAGATGTAGCCGGGAGGGCCCTCACAGATACGCAGTATTTT.

This clone was seen only once. The chain carries TRBV14 and TRBJ2-5; D is possibly TRBD2 (7 bases). Per germline, CDR1 SGHDN and CDR2 FVKESK. V lost 2 bases and J lost 4, with 14 bases in between. The CDR3 is 15 amino acids. The CDR3 DNA is TGTGCCAGCAGCCAAAGGGGAGGGGGATCAGAGACCCAGTACTTC. Amino acid sequence: CASSQRGGGSETQYF.

The chain recombines TRBV7-2 with TRBJ2-1; maybe TRBD1 (5 bases). CDR1 is SGHTA, CDR2 FQGNSA, per germline. This CDR3 contains 15 residues. V was trimmed by 4 bases and J by 1 base, leaving 11 bases between them. Here the CDR3 DNA reads TGTGCCAGCAGCTGGGGCGAGGTATCCTACAATGAGCAGTTCTTC. This codes for CASSWGEVSYNEQFF.

The V call is TRBV19, the J call TRBJ1-2; D remains unclear. Trimming pared 9 bases from V and 2 bases from J, leaving 19 bases between. Germline V gene data show CDR1 as LNHDA and CDR2 as SQIVND (reference sequence). The CDR3 loop spans 15 amino acids. For the CDR3, the DNA is TGTGCCAGCCCATTTGGCACGGGTTCCAACTATGGCTACACCTTC. Translation: CASPFGTGSNYGYTF.

V and J are TRBV27 and TRBJ1-5; D is possibly TRBD1 (6 bases). The CDR3 totals 16 residues. The ends were cut back, 3 bases at V and 5 bases at J, with 17 bases in the middle. From germline, CDR1 is MNHEY and CDR2 SMNVEV (reference sequence). The CDR3 is CASSFHGRGLDQPQHF. DNA of the CDR3: TGTGCCAGCAGTTTTCATGGCAGGGGTTTGGATCAGCCCCAGCATTTT.

This clone has more than one count but fewer than ten. This chain links TRBV5-4 with TRBJ2-7; possibly TRBD2 for D (7 bases). CDR1 SGHNT and CDR2 YYREEE come from the germline V gene (reference sequence). Trimming cost V 2 bases and J 4 bases, with 22 bases left between them. CDR3 length: 17 amino acids. In nucleotides, the CDR3 is TGTGCCAGCAGCTTAGCTGCCGGGGGAGGGGGAGTGTACGAGCAGTACTTC. Its protein is CASSLAAGGGGVYEQYF.

V usage is TRBV6-2 or TRBV6-3 and J usage is TRBJ2-7; maybe TRBD2 (6 bases). Looked up from germline, CDR1 is MNHEY and CDR2 is SVGEGT. CDR3 length: 16 residues. V lost 0 bases and J lost 2, with 14 bases in between. DNA of the CDR3: TGTGCCAGCAGTTACTCGAGTACTAGCAACGCCTACGAGCAGTACGTC. Translating it yields CASSYSSTSNAYEQYV.

This chain connects TRBV19 to TRBJ2-2; 10 nucleotides agree with TRBD1. The CDR3 is 15 residues long. CDR1 is LNHDA and CDR2 is SQIVND in the germline V gene (reference sequence). Germline trimming cut 9 bases from V and 5 bases from J; bases unmatched to any gene: 9. The CDR3: CASDRQGARTGELFF. For the CDR3, the DNA is TGTGCCAGCGACCGACAGGGGGCGCGGACCGGGGAGCTGTTTTTT. The complete variable domain, with remaining parts taken from reference TRBV19 and TRBJ2-2, reads DGGITQSPKYLFRKEGQNVTLSCEQNLNHDAMYWYRQDPGQGLRLIYYSQIVNDFQKGDIAEGYSVSREKKESFPLTVTSAQKNPTAFYLCASDRQGARTGELFFGEGSRLTVL.

The chain joins TRBV4-1 to TRBJ1-5, with D hard to call. Germline-derived CDR1 and CDR2 are MGHRA and YSYEKL. With 4 bases removed from V and 6 bases from J, the gap between germline ends came to 16 bases. The CDR3 covers 15 residues. The CDR3: CASSPSAMGFQPQHF. CDR3 DNA: TGCGCCAGCAGCCCTAGCGCGATGGGTTTTCAGCCCCAGCATTTT.

The V gene is TRBV9, the J gene TRBJ2-1; no clear D gene. Trimming took 1 base from V and 5 from J, leaving 13 bases between them. Germline assignment: CDR1 SGDLS and CDR2 YYNGEE. This CDR3 contains 15 residues. The CDR3 here is CASSVLSVPDNEQFF. The CDR3 DNA reads as TGTGCCAGCAGCGTACTAAGCGTTCCGGACAATGAGCAGTTCTTC.

This chain connects TRBV30 to TRBJ1-5; 9 bases line up with TRBD1. With V trimmed by 5 bases and J by 7 bases, 18 bases remained unmatched. CDR1 is GTSNPN and CDR2 is SVGIG in the germline V gene (reference sequence). The CDR3 covers 17 residues. The DNA of the CDR3 is TGTGCCTGGGCCTCCCGTGGGACAGGGAGATCATGGCAGCCCCAGCATTTT. Translating it yields CAWASRGTGRSWQPQHF. Combining the CDR3 with reference TRBV30 and TRBJ1-5 gives the whole variable domain SQTIHQWPATLVQPVGSPLSLECTVEGTSNPNLYWYRQAAGRGLQLLFYSVGIGQISSEVPQNLSASRPQDRQFILSSKKLLLSDSGFYLCAWASRGTGRSWQPQHFGDGTRLSIL.

The CDR3 sequence: CASSDSDSSYNEQFF. The CDR3 DNA is TGTGCCAGCAGTGACTCGGACAGCTCCTACAATGAGCAGTTCTTC. The chain carries TRBV6-4 and TRBJ2-1, with a weak D call TRBD1 (6 bases). Per germline, CDR1 MRHNA and CDR2 SNTAGT. This CDR3 comprises 15 residues. Trimming stripped 0 bases from V and 0 bases from J, with 6 bases between.

This chain joins TRBV18 and TRBJ2-2; D possibly corresponds to TRBD1 (5 bases). The CDR3 loop spans 14 amino acids. Germline CDR1 KGHSH, CDR2 LQKENI. The V gene lost 4 bases and the J gene lost 9 bases, with 15 bases spanning the gap. The CDR3 DNA follows: TGTGCCAGCTCACAGGACACCCACCTCAGGGAGCTGTTTTTT. Amino acids: CASSQDTHLRELFF.

The chain combines TRBV21-1 with TRBJ1-5. TRBV21-1 is listed as a pseudogene. There are 13 residues in the CDR3. The CDR3 loop reads CASKSGGNQPQHF. CDR3 nucleotide sequence: TGTGCCAGTAAGTCCGGGGGCAATCAGCCCCAGCATTTT.

This clone occurred once. This chain uses TRBV5-4 with TRBJ2-7; 9 bases are a match to TRBD1. This CDR3 spans 13 amino acids. In germline, CDR1 is SGHNT, CDR2 YYREEE (reference sequence). V trimming: 4 bases; J trimming: 5 bases; junction bases outside the gene matches: 4. DNA of the CDR3: TGTGCCAGCAGCATCCGGGACAGGGACGAGCAGTACGTC. As protein: CASSIRDRDEQYV.

J is TRBJ2-1 and V is TRBV4-2, with D hard to call. V lost 0 bases, J lost 0 bases, and 6 bases lay in between. There are 15 residues in the CDR3. Per the germline V gene, CDR1 is LGHNA and CDR2 is YNFKEQ. The CDR3 here is CASSQEENSYNEQFF. The CDR3 DNA reads TGTGCCAGCAGCCAAGAGGAGAACTCCTACAATGAGCAGTTCTTC.

This clone was counted only a few times. The chain recombines TRBV7-2 with TRBJ2-7, with a possible D match to TRBD1 (6 bases). The germline CDR1 and CDR2 sequences are SGHTA and FQGNSA. V was shortened by 3 bases and J by 7 bases, with 19 bases between the two germline ends. The CDR3 runs to 15 residues. The CDR3 bases are TGTGCCAGCAGCTTGGACGGACAGATTTTCCGGGAGCAGTACGTC. Its protein is CASSLDGQIFREQYV.

V gene TRBV6-6 combines with J gene TRBJ2-7; the D gene is possibly TRBD2 (6 bases). V lost 2 bases and J lost 0, with 8 bases in between. Germline assignment: CDR1 MNHNY and CDR2 SVGAGI (reference sequence). The CDR3 has 14 amino acids. The CDR3: CASSYVGGSYEQYF. The CDR3, as DNA: TGTGCCAGCAGTTACGTCGGGGGCTCCTACGAGCAGTACTTC.

J is TRBJ1-4 and V is TRBV11-2; no clear D. With 0 bases removed from V and 0 bases from J, the gap between germline ends came to 11 bases. This CDR3 contains 17 residues. Germline CDR1 and CDR2: SGHAT and FQNNGV. The CDR3 sequence is CASSLERRPATNEKLFF. The DNA for the CDR3 is TGTGCCAGCAGCTTAGAACGCAGGCCGGCAACTAATGAAAAACTGTTTTTT.

The chain links TRBV15 to TRBJ1-6; TRBD1 matches at 7 bases. This CDR3 has 14 amino acids. CDR1 and CDR2 from the germline V gene are LNHNV and YYDKDF (reference sequence). V lost 6 bases to trimming and J lost 6 bases; unmatched junction nucleotides: 5. CDR3 bases: TGTGCCACCAGATTTAGGGGGCCTAATTCACCCCTCCACTTT. Translating it yields CATRFRGPNSPLHF.

V and J are TRBV6-2 or TRBV6-3 and TRBJ2-3; 8 bases are a match to TRBD2. The junction had 14 bases not matched to a gene; V was cut back by 4 bases and J by 5 bases. The CDR3 runs to 17 residues. Per germline, CDR1 MNHEY and CDR2 SVGEGT. CDR3: CASSFNVAGRVVDTQYF. CDR3 nucleotides: TGTGCCAGCAGTTTCAACGTAGCGGGAAGGGTAGTAGATACGCAGTATTTT.